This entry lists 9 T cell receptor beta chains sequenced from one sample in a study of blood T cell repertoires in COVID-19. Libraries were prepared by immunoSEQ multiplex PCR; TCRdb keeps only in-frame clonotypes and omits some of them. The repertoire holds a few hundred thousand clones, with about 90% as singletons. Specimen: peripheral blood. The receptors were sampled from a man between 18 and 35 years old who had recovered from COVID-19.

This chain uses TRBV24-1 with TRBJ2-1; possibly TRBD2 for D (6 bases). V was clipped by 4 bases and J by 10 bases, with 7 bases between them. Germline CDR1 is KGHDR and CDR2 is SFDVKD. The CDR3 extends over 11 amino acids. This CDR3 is CATSEGGEQFF. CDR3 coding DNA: TGTGCCACCAGTGAGGGGGGAGAGCAGTTCTTC.

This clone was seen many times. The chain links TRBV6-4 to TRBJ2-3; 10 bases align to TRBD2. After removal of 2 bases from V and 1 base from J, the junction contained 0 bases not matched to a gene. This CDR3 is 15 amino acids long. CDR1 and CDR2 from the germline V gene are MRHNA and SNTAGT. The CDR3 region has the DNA TGTGCCAGCAGTGACGGGACTAGCGGCACAGATACGCAGTATTTT. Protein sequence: CASSDGTSGTDTQYF.

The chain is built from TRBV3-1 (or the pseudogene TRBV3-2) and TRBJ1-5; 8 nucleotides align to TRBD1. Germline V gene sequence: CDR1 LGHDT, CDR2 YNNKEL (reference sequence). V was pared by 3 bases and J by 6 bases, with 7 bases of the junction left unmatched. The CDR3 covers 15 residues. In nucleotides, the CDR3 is TGTGCCAGCAGCCAGAACCAGGGGGCGGGTCAGCCCCAGCATTTT. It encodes CASSQNQGAGQPQHF.

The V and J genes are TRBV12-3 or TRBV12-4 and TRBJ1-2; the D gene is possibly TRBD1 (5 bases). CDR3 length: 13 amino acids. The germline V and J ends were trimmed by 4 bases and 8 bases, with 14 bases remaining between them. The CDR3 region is CASSSSGPQGYTF. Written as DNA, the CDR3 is TGTGCCAGCAGTTCGTCAGGGCCTCAGGGCTACACCTTC.

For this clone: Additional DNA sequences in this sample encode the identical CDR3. The CDR3 spells CASRETANTEAFF. CDR3 sequence (DNA): TGTGCCAGCAGAGAGACAGCGAACACTGAAGCTTTCTTT. The chain combines TRBV2 with TRBJ1-1, with TRBD1 as a possible D gene (5 bases). V shed 6 bases and J shed 1 base, with 9 bases lying between them. Germline V gene lookup returns CDR1 SNHLY and CDR2 FYNNEI. This CDR3 has 13 residues.

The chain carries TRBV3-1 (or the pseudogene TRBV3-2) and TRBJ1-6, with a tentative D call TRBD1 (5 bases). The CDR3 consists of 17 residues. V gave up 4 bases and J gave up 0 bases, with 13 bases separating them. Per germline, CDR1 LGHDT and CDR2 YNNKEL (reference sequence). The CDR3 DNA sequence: TGTGCCAGCAGCCTTACGACCACAGGCTCCTATAATTCACCCCTCCACTTT. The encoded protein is CASSLTTTGSYNSPLHF.

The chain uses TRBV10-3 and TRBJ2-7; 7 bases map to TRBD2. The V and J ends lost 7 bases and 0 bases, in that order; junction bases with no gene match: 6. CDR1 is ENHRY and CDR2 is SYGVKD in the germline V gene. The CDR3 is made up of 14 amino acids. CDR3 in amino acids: CAIMAGGTSYEQYF. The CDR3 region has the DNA TGTGCCATCATGGCCGGGGGGACCTCCTACGAGCAGTACTTC.

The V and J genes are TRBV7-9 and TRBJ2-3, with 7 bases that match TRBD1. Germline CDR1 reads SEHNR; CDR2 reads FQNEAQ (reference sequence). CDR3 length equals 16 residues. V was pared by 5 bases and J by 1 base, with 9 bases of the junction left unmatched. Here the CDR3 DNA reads TGTGCCAGCAGCCCACAGGGGTCAATCGGCACAGATACGCAGTATTTT. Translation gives CASSPQGSIGTDTQYF.

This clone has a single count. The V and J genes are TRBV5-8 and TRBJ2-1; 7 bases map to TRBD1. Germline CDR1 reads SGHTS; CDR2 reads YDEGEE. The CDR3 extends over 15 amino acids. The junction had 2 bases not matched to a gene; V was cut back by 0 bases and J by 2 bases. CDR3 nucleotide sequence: TGTGCCAGCAGCTTGGGGGGGACAGCCTACAATGAGCAGTTCTTC. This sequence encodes CASSLGGTAYNEQFF.